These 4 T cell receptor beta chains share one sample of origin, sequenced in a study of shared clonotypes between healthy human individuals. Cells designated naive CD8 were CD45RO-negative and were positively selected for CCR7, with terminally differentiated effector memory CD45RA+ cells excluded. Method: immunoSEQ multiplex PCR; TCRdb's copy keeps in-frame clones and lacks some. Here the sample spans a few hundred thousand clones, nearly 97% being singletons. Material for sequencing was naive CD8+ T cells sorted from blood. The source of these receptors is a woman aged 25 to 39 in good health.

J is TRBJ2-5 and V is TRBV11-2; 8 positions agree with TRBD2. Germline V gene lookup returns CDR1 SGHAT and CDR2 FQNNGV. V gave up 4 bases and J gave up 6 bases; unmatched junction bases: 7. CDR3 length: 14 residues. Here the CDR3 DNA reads TGTGCCAGCAGCTCCGAGCGGGAGAGACAGACCCAGTACTTC. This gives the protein CASSSERERQTQYF.

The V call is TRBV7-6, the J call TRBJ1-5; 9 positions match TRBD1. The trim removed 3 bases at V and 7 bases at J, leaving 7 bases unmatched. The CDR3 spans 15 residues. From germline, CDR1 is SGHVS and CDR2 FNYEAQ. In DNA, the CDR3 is TGTGCCAGCAGCTTGGACAGGGGAAGAGGCCAGCCCCAGCATTTT. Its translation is CASSLDRGRGQPQHF.

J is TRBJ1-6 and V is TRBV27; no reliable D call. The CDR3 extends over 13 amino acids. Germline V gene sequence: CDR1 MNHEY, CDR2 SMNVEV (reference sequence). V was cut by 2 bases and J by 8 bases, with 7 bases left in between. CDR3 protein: CASSLSVDSPLHF. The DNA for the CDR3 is TGTGCCAGCAGTTTAAGCGTGGATTCACCCCTCCACTTT.

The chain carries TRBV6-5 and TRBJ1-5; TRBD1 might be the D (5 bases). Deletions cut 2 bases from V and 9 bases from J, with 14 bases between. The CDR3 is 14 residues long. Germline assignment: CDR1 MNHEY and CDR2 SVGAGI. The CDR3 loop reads CASSYGGSQGPQHF. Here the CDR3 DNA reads TGTGCCAGCAGTTACGGGGGGAGTCAGGGGCCCCAGCATTTT.